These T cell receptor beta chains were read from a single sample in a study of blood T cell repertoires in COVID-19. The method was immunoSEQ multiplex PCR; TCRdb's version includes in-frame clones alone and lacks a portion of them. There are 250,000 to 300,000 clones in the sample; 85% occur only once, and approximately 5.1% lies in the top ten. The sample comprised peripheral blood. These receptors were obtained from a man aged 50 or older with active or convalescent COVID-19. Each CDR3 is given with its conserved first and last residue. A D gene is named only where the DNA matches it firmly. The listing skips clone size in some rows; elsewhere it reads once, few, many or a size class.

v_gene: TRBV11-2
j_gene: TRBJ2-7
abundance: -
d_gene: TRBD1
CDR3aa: CASSPPRRDRGPYEQYF
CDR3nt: TGTGCCAGCAGCCCTCCGCGTCGGGACAGGGGCCCCTACGAGCAGTACTTC

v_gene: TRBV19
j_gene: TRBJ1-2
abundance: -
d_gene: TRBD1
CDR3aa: CASSIDLDRYNGYTF
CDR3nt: TGTGCCAGTAGTATAGATCTGGACAGGTACAATGGCTACACCTTC

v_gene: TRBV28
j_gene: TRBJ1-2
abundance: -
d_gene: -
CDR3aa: CASSPGGVNYGYTF
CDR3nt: TGTGCCAGCAGTCCCGGAGGCGTCAACTATGGCTACACCTTC

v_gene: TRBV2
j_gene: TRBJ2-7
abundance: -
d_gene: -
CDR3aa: CASRARGTADF
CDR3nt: TGTGCCAGCAGAGCCAGGGGTACCGCCGACTTC

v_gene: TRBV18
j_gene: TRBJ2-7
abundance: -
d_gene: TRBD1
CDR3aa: CASSPRTGGNEQYF
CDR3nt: TGTGCCAGCTCACCACGAACAGGGGGAAACGAGCAGTACTTC

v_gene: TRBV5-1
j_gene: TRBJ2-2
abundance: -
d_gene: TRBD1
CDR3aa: CASSSTPPGQGSTGELFF
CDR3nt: TGCGCCAGCAGCTCGACCCCTCCGGGACAGGGTTCCACCGGGGAGCTGTTTTTT

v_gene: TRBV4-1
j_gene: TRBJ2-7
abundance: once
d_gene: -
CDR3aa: CASSQEGLVAGVYEQYF
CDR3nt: TGCGCCAGCAGCCAAGAGGGTCTTGTGGCAGGGGTCTACGAGCAGTACTTC

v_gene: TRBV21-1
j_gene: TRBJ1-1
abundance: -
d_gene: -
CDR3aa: CASSKFDEGWYTEAFF
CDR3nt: TGTGCCAGCAGCAAATTCGATGAGGGTTGGTACACTGAAGCTTTCTTT

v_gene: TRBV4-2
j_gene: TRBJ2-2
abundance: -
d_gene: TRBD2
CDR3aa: CASSQDPRTRGRGGELFF
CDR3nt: TGTGCCAGCAGCCAAGACCCTCGGACTAGGGGAAGGGGCGGGGAGCTGTTTTTT

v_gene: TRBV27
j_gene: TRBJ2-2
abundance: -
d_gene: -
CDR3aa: CASTSTGELFF
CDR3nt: TGTGCCAGCACTTCTACCGGGGAGCTGTTTTTT

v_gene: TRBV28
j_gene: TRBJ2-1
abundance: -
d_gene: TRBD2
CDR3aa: CASSRSGGSYNEQFF
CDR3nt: TGTGCCAGCAGTCGTAGCGGGGGCTCCTACAATGAGCAGTTCTTC

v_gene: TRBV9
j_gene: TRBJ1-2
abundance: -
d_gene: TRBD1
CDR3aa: CASSVAPTGTYGYTF
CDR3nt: TGTGCCAGCAGCGTAGCTCCGACAGGGACCTATGGCTACACCTTC

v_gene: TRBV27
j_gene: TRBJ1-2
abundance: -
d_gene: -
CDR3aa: CASSLSSRSYGYTF
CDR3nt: TGTGCCAGCAGTTTGTCCTCGAGGAGCTATGGCTACACCTTC

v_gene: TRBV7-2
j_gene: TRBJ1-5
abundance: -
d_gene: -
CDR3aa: CASSWGVSQPQHF
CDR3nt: TGTGCCAGCAGCTGGGGAGTAAGTCAGCCCCAGCATTTT

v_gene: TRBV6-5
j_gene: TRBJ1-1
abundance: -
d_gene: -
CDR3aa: CASSYAVMNTEAFF
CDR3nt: TGTGCCAGCAGTTACGCGGTTATGAACACTGAAGCTTTCTTT

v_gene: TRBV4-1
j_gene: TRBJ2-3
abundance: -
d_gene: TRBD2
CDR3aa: CASSPALLAGSGQYF
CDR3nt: TGCGCCAGCAGCCCGGCTCTACTAGCGGGTTCCGGGCAGTATTTT

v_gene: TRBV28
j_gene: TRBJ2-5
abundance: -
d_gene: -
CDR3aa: CASSQSRETQYF
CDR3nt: TGTGCCAGCAGTCAGTCGCGGGAGACCCAGTACTTC

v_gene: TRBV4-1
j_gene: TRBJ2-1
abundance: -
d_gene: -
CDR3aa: CASSLPPIFDGVGSYNEQFF
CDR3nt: TGCGCCAGCAGCCTACCTCCAATTTTCGACGGAGTGGGTTCCTACAATGAGCAGTTCTTC

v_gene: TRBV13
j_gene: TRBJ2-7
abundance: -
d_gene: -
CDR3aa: CASSFRTDSSYEQYF
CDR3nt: TGTGCCAGCAGCTTCAGGACAGACAGCTCCTACGAGCAGTACTTC

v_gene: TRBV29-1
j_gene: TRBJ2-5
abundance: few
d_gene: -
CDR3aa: CSVEQGETQYF
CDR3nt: TGCAGCGTTGAACAGGGAGAGACCCAGTACTTC

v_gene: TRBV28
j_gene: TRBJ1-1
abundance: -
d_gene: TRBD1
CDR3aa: CASRTDRGVTEAFF
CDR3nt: TGTGCCAGCCGAACCGACAGGGGAGTCACTGAAGCTTTCTTT

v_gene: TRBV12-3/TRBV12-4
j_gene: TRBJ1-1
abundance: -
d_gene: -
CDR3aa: CASLGGGTEAFF
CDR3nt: TGTGCCAGCCTTGGGGGGGGCACTGAAGCTTTCTTT

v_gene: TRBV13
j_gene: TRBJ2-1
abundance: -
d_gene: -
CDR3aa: CASSLGLGAGFNEQFF
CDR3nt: TGTGCCAGCAGCTTAGGCCTAGGGGCAGGGTTTAATGAGCAGTTCTTC

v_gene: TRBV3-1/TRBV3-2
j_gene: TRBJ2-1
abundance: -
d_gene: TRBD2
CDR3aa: CASTRSLAGGGEQFF
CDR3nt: TGTGCCAGCACCCGCTCCCTAGCGGGAGGGGGAGAGCAGTTCTTC